Listed below are T cell receptor beta chains from one sample, sequenced in a study of T cell responses to AZD1222 COVID-19 vaccine. Sequencing was performed with immunoSEQ multiplex PCR; in TCRdb, only in-frame clones are kept and a portion is missing. The sample lists 85,000 to 130,000 clones; around 89% were seen once. This specimen consisted of peripheral blood, obtained on day 0 of AZD1222 vaccination. These receptors came from an adult in good health. Both conserved end residues are part of each CDR3. A D gene is named only where the DNA matches it firmly. For some rows the clone size is stated as once, few or many, or as a class when expanded; others skip it.

J gene | V gene | clone size | D gene | CDR3 DNA | CDR3 protein
TRBJ1-5 | TRBV12-3/TRBV12-4 | NA | NA | TGTGCCAGCAGTTTAGTCAGCAATCAGCCCCAGCATTTT | CASSLVSNQPQHF
TRBJ1-2 | TRBV7-3 | NA | NA | TGTGCCAGCAGCTTAACCACACAGGGCTGGGATGGCTACACCTTC | CASSLTTQGWDGYTF
TRBJ2-1 | TRBV5-8 | NA | NA | TGTGCCAGCAGAAATTACAATGAGCAGTTCTTC | CASRNYNEQFF
TRBJ1-1 | TRBV4-1 | NA | NA | TGCGCCAGCAGCCAAGAGGGGGGAGTCGAAGCTTTCTTT | CASSQEGGVEAFF
TRBJ2-5 | TRBV5-1 | NA | NA | TGCGCCAGCAGCCGACCGACAGGGAGGGGAGAGACCCAGTACTTC | CASSRPTGRGETQYF
TRBJ2-1 | TRBV27 | NA | TRBD1 | TGTGCCAGCACTCCCTTCGGGACAGGGAACAATGAGCAGTTCTTC | CASTPFGTGNNEQFF
TRBJ2-7 | TRBV27 | NA | TRBD1 | TGTGCCAGCAGTTCTCAAACAGGGGGCGTAAAGCCCCCCTACGAGCAGTACTTC | CASSSQTGGVKPPYEQYF
TRBJ1-2 | TRBV13 | NA | NA | TGTGCCAGCAGCTCCCGGACAGCCTATGGCTACACCTTC | CASSSRTAYGYTF
TRBJ2-5 | TRBV5-4 | NA | TRBD1 | TGTGCCAGCAGCCGTGCCGGGACAGGGGGAGAGACCCAGTACTTC | CASSRAGTGGETQYF
TRBJ2-1 | TRBV18 | NA | NA | TGTGCCAGCTCACCACCTATAGGGGGGGGGCGCTATGAGCAGTTCTTC | CASSPPIGGGRYEQFF
TRBJ1-6 | TRBV2 | once | TRBD1 | TGTGCCAGCAACAGGGGGCAGGATTCACCCCTCCACTTT | CASNRGQDSPLHF
TRBJ1-2 | TRBV7-3 | NA | NA | TGTGCCAGCAGCTTAACTTCAGGGGATCTGCGGGGCTACACCTTC | CASSLTSGDLRGYTF
TRBJ1-2 | TRBV12-5 | NA | NA | TGTGCTAGTGGTCCCTCGACAGGCCGAACTAACTATGGCTACACCTTC | CASGPSTGRTNYGYTF
TRBJ1-5 | TRBV7-8 | NA | NA | TGTGCCAGCTCGGGGCAGGTCGATCAGCCCCAGCATTTT | CASSGQVDQPQHF
TRBJ1-2 | TRBV30 | NA | NA | TGTGCCTGGAGTTTATCGTGGTCTAACTATGGCTACACCTTC | CAWSLSWSNYGYTF
TRBJ2-1 | TRBV12-3/TRBV12-4 | once | TRBD1 | TGTGCCAGCAGTCCGACCAGGGGGAATGAGCAGTTCTTC | CASSPTRGNEQFF